The 25 T cell receptor beta chains reported below all come from one sample, sequenced in a study of CD8+CD57+ T cells in acquired aplastic anemia. TCR beta VDJ combinations and CDR3 sequences were profiled from genomic DNA. In TCRdb, the reads were re-called with MiXCR into one record per CDR3 protein. The sample holds about 220,000 distinct CDR3 sequences, approximately 35% seen once. Input material: sorted CD4+, CD8+, or CD8+CD57+ T cells (not recorded which) from PBMCs. The origin of the receptors is a human donor in good health, serving as a control.

This clonotype was recorded many times. This chain connects TRBV20-1 to TRBJ1-2; no definite D call. Germline CDR1 and CDR2: DFQATT and SNEGSKA (reference sequence). CDR3 length: 13 amino acids. The V gene lost 1 base and the J gene lost 3 bases, with 9 bases spanning the gap. In DNA, the CDR3 is TGCAGTGCTAGAGCCGGGCCTTACTATGGCTACACCTTC. It codes for CSARAGPYYGYTF.

The chain uses TRBV5-1 and TRBJ2-2; 8 bases are shared with TRBD1. The CDR3 spans 17 residues. V dropped 2 bases and J dropped 0; count of bases not matched to a gene: 6. Germline loops: CDR1 SGHRS, CDR2 YFSETQ. CDR3 protein: CASSFIRGPTNTGELFF. The CDR3 coding sequence is TGCGCCAGCAGCTTTATCAGGGGGCCGACGAACACCGGGGAGCTGTTTTTT.

The rearrangement uses TRBV15 and TRBJ2-1, with unresolved D. Germline loops: CDR1 LNHNV, CDR2 YYDKDF (reference sequence). Trimming pared 1 base from V and 5 bases from J, leaving 9 bases between. CDR3 length: 14 residues. CDR3 DNA sequence: TGTGCCACCAGCAGAGGGCCGGTTGACAATGAGCAGTTCTTC. This translates into CATSRGPVDNEQFF.

The genes are TRBV5-4 and TRBJ2-7, with TRBD2 as a possible D gene (6 bases). The germline V gene encodes CDR1 SGHNT and CDR2 YYREEE (reference sequence). The CDR3 is 14 amino acids. V lost 4 bases and J 4 bases, leaving 15 bases between the germline ends. The chain's CDR3 is CASSAGLATYEQYF. Written as DNA, the CDR3 is TGTGCCAGCAGCGCGGGACTGGCGACATACGAGCAGTACTTC.

This clonotype was seen only a few times. The rearrangement joins TRBV7-9 to TRBJ2-1, with 7 bases identical to TRBD2. Germline lookup yields CDR1 SEHNR and CDR2 FQNEAQ (reference sequence). This CDR3 is 15 amino acids long. V was clipped by 5 bases and J by 10 bases; unmatched bases: 14. The CDR3 region has the DNA TGTGCCAGCAGCGCCCGACCCCCAGCGGGGTGGGAGCAGTTCTTC. Its protein is CASSARPPAGWEQFF.

This chain joins TRBV11-1 and TRBJ2-7, with TRBD1 identical over 11 bases. The junction had 8 bases not matched to a gene; V was cut back by 5 bases and J by 2 bases. Germline V gene lookup returns CDR1 SGHAT and CDR2 FQDESV (reference sequence). CDR3 length: 16 amino acids. The CDR3 sequence: CASSPPDRGRPYEQYF. The DNA of the CDR3 is TGTGCCAGCAGCCCCCCGGACAGGGGGCGCCCCTACGAGCAGTACTTC.

This clonotype was detected ten times or more. This chain uses TRBV29-1 with TRBJ1-2; 10 nucleotides align to TRBD1. Per germline, CDR1 SQVTM and CDR2 ANQGSEA. The CDR3 runs 12 residues. CDR3 residues: CGAGTGERGYTF. The DNA of the CDR3 is TGCGGCGCCGGGACAGGGGAACGTGGCTACACCTTC.

This clonotype was detected many times. The chain links TRBV7-9 to TRBJ1-1, with TRBD1 as a possible D gene (6 bases). Trimming took 5 bases from V and 0 from J, leaving 13 bases between them. The germline gives CDR1 SEHNR, CDR2 FQNEAQ (reference sequence). CDR3 length equals 15 residues. CDR3 sequence (DNA): TGTGCCAGCAGCCTAAGGACAGAAATGAACACTGAAGCTTTCTTT. Residues: CASSLRTEMNTEAFF.

There are a few counts of this clonotype. The genes are TRBV5-1 and TRBJ1-2, with 7 nucleotides matching TRBD1. CDR1 is SGHRS and CDR2 is YFSETQ in the germline V gene. CDR3 length: 15 residues. Losses at the gene ends were 5 bases for V and 10 bases for J; bases not matched to a gene: 17. The CDR3 reads CASRVTIDRQGAYTF. CDR3 sequence (DNA): TGCGCCAGCAGGGTTACCATAGACCGACAGGGTGCCTACACCTTC.

This clonotype appeared a few times. This may come from a read error, since a much larger clone is one base off. V gene TRBV7-6 combines with J gene TRBJ1-5, with D possibly TRBD1 on 5 matching bases. The CDR3 covers 14 residues. Germline V gene lookup returns CDR1 SGHVS and CDR2 FNYEAQ. CDR3 residues: CSSSRQSADQPQHF. DNA of the CDR3: TGTTCCAGCAGTCGACAGTCGGCGGATCAGCCCCAGCATTTT. Using reference TRBV7-6 and TRBJ1-5 for the parts outside the CDR3, the full variable domain is GAGVSQSPRYKVTKRGQDVALRCDPISGHVSLYWYRQALGQGPEFLTYFNYEAQQDKSGLPNDRFSAERPEGSISTLTIQRTEQRDSAMYRCSSSRQSADQPQHFGDGTRLSIL.

This clonotype came up many times. The CDR3 DNA reads TGTGCCAGCAGTTTCGGACCCAAGGTGGCAGTGGATGGCTACACCTTC. It encodes CASSFGPKVAVDGYTF. V and J are TRBV6-1 and TRBJ1-2; D gene unclear. The CDR3 consists of 16 residues. CDR1 is MNHNS, CDR2 SASEGT, per germline. Trimming removed 5 bases from V and 6 bases from J, with 22 bases in between.

Comment on this clonotype: A much bigger clone sits one base away, suggesting this may be a read error. The chain combines TRBV14 with TRBJ2-1; perhaps TRBD2 as D (6 bases). CDR1 is SGHDN, CDR2 FVKESK, per germline. The CDR3 sequence is 15 residues long. The CDR3 here is CAGSQAAGTYNEQFF. The DNA for the CDR3 is TGTGCCGGCAGCCAAGCGGCGGGGACCTACAATGAGCAGTTCTTC.

The V call is TRBV19, the J call TRBJ1-2, with D unresolved. V was clipped by 4 bases and J by 2 bases, with 11 bases between them. The CDR3 spans 14 residues. CDR1 is LNHDA and CDR2 is SQIVND in the germline V gene (reference sequence). The CDR3 is CASSKGRGNYGYTF. CDR3 bases: TGTGCCAGTAGTAAGGGTCGAGGCAACTATGGCTACACCTTC.

This clonotype was recorded many times. The chain joins TRBV6-1 to TRBJ1-2, with D perhaps matching TRBD1 (5 bases). In germline, CDR1 is MNHNS, CDR2 SASEGT. CDR3 size: 12 residues. The V and J ends lost 3 bases and 6 bases respectively, with 8 bases between them. CDR3 DNA sequence: TGTGCCAGCAGTGAGGGGCGTCATGGCTACACCTTC. It yields the protein CASSEGRHGYTF.

The chain employs TRBV10-2 and TRBJ2-1, with TRBD2 identical over 8 bases. This CDR3 spans 13 amino acids. J gave up 12 bases and V 3 bases, and 7 bases lay outside the gene matches. Germline V CDR1 and CDR2: WSHSY, SAAADI. The CDR3 DNA follows: TGCGCCAGCAGTGAAGGTAGCGGGACAAGGCAGTTCTTC. Protein: CASSEGSGTRQFF.

In the case of this clonotype: A much larger clone sits a single nucleotide away, making a read error possible. This chain joins TRBV20-1 and TRBJ1-1; no clear D gene. CDR1 is DFQATT and CDR2 is SNEGSKA in the germline V gene (reference sequence). The CDR3 totals 12 residues. V was shortened by 0 bases and J by 1 base, with 3 bases between the two germline ends. CDR3 sequence (DNA): TGCAGTGCTAGAGAGTCGAACACTGAAGCTTTCTTT. Translated, it gives CSARESNTEAFF.

This clonotype has just a few counts. V is TRBV6-5 and J is TRBJ1-3, with D hard to call. CDR1 and CDR2 (germline): MNHEY, SVGAGI. CDR3 length: 16 amino acids. V was pared by 0 bases and J by 1 base, with 10 bases between. CDR3 in amino acids: CASSYSWVSSGNTIYF. As DNA, the CDR3 is TGTGCCAGCAGTTACTCGTGGGTTTCGTCTGGAAACACCATATATTTT.

The chain has TRBV20-1 and TRBJ1-1; D gene unclear. The CDR3 runs to 17 residues. CDR1 is DFQATT and CDR2 is SNEGSKA in the germline V gene (reference sequence). The V end lost 0 bases, the J end lost 5 bases, and 22 bases lay between the germline ends. For the CDR3, the DNA is TGCAGTGCTAGAGATTCACAACTGAAGCTGGGTGGAACTGAAGCTTTCTTT. It translates to CSARDSQLKLGGTEAFF.

This chain joins TRBV4-1 and TRBJ2-7; a weak D match, TRBD2 (7 bases). Germline V lookup: CDR1 MGHRA, CDR2 YSYEKL. The V end lost 1 base, the J end lost 3 bases, and 19 bases lay between the germline ends. The CDR3 covers 17 residues. In DNA form, the CDR3 reads TGCGCCAGCAGCCAAGGCCGGGGGGCCTATACTCTCTACGAGCAGTACTTC. It specifies CASSQGRGAYTLYEQYF.

As for this clonotype: Being one base from a much bigger clone, this may be a read error. The chain uses TRBV20-1 and TRBJ2-1, with 10 bases fitting TRBD2. The germline V gene encodes CDR1 DFQATT and CDR2 SNEGSKA (reference sequence). The length of the CDR3 is 14 residues. CDR3 DNA sequence: TGCAATGCGCCCGGGACTAGCGCATACAATGAGCAGTTCTTC. As protein: CNAPGTSAYNEQFF.

This clonotype was seen once. The chain couples TRBV10-3 to TRBJ1-6; 11 nucleotides match TRBD1. Germline assignment: CDR1 ENHRY and CDR2 SYGVKD. CDR3 length: 15 amino acids. V shed 4 bases and J 9 bases; nucleotides not matched to a gene: 5. This CDR3 reads CAISVGQGAGSPLHF. CDR3 nucleotide sequence: TGTGCCATCAGTGTAGGACAGGGGGCAGGTTCACCCCTCCACTTT.

This clonotype came up a few times. CDR3 amino acids: CASSYSTGGPRTEAFF. The CDR3 DNA sequence: TGTGCCAGCAGTTACTCGACAGGGGGCCCTCGTACTGAAGCTTTCTTT. The chain has TRBV6-5 and TRBJ1-1; TRBD1 agrees at 10 bases. Germline V gene sequence: CDR1 MNHEY, CDR2 SVGAGI. The CDR3 is 16 amino acids. The V and J ends lost 0 bases and 5 bases, in that order; junction bases with no gene match: 6.

The sample holds many counts of this clonotype. One end of the junction fails to match germline, which may point to a read error. The chain is built from TRBV5-1 and TRBJ2-7; 14 bases line up with TRBD2. CDR3 length: 17 residues. Germline V gives CDR1 SGHRS, CDR2 YFSETQ. The CDR3 sequence: CASSLGGTSGRGYEQYF. The CDR3 bases are TGCGCCAGCAGTTTGGGAGGGACTAGCGGGAGAGGTTACGAGCAGTACTTC.

CDR3 in DNA: TGTGCCAGCAGCGTCCCCGGGAACCAAGAGACCCAGTACTTC. Its protein is CASSVPGNQETQYF. This chain connects TRBV5-4 to TRBJ2-5, with a possible D match to TRBD2 (5 bases). This CDR3 contains 14 residues. Trimming stripped 4 bases from V and 0 bases from J, with 10 bases between. From germline, CDR1 is SGHNT and CDR2 YYREEE (reference sequence).

This clonotype occurred many times. V is TRBV6-5 and J is TRBJ2-7, with 11 bases fitting TRBD2. Germline CDR1 is MNHEY and CDR2 is SVGAGI. CDR3 length: 14 amino acids. V lost 7 bases and J lost 5; bases outside the gene matches: 7. CDR3 nucleotides: TGTGCCAGCAACAAGATAGCGGGAGGGCACGAGCAGTACTTC. Its translation: CASNKIAGGHEQYF.